This T cell receptor (beta chain) was observed in a study of molecular identifiers for immune sequencing clone quantification. For the study at large: Replicate RNA from roughly 20,000 or 100,000 naive CD8 T cells formed five aliquots; four were sequenced. Findings and limits, study-wide: Even with around 1 million naive cells present, spiked Jurkat TCR RNA from one cell was reportedly detectable.

For this clonotype: What it recognizes is unknown. Since a much larger clone is just one base distant, this may be a read error.

TCRdb reprocessed the PCR reads with MiXCR, giving one entry per CDR3 protein. The sample consists of 35,000 or so distinct CDR3 sequences, about 18% of them appearing once. The CDR3 covers 12 residues. Germline loops: CDR1 SGHDT, CDR2 YYEEEE. Naive CD8 T cell sorting was performed on the CD8+CD4-CCR7+CD45RA+ phenotype. The sample taken for sequencing was naive CD8+ T cells from blood, with Jurkat cell RNA spiked in. Described subset: FACS-sorted CD8+CD4-CCR7+CD45RA+ naive T cells. V usage is TRBV5-6 and J usage is TRBJ2-1; maybe TRBD2 (6 bases). The receptor's source is a human donor in good health. Some libraries in this study had Jurkat cell RNA spiked in. The CDR3 protein is CACSSGLSEQFF. The CDR3 nucleotides read TGTGCCTGCAGCTCGGGACTCAGTGAGCAGTTCTTC.